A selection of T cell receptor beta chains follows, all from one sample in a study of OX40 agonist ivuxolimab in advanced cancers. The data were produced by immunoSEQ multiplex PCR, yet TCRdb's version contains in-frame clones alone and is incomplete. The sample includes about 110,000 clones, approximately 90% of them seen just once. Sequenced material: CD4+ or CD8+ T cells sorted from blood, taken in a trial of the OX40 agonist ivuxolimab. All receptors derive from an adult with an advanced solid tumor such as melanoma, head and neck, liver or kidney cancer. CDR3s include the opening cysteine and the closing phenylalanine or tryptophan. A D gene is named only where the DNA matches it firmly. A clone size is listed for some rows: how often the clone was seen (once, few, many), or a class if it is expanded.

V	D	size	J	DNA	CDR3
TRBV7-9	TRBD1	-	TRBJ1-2	TGTGCCAGCAGCCCCGGGACAGAATTCGGCTACACCTTC	CASSPGTEFGYTF
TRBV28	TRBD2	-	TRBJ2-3	TGTGCCAGCAGTTCTGGACATTATTGGACTAGCGGGAGGGCCTTGGATACGCAGTATTTT	CASSSGHYWTSGRALDTQYF
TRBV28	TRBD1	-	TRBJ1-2	TGTGCCAGCAGTCCCCCGGGCAGGGGGCCCTATGGCTACACCTTC	CASSPPGRGPYGYTF
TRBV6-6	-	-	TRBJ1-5	TGTGCCAGCAACCCCCCCACTCAGCCCCAGCATTTT	CASNPPTQPQHF
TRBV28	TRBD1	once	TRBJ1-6	TGTGCCAGCAGTTTGGATTCCGGACAGGGTAATTCACCCCTCCACTTT	CASSLDSGQGNSPLHF
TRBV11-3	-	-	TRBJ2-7	TGTGCCAGCAACACCCAGGGGGGTGCCTACGAGCAGTACTTC	CASNTQGGAYEQYF
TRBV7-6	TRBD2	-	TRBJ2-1	TGTGCCAGCAAACTAGCGGGAGCAAACAATGAGCAGTTCTTC	CASKLAGANNEQFF
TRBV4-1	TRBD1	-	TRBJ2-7	TGCGCCAGCAGCCACATCGGGACAGGGGGCTGGGAGCAGTACTTC	CASSHIGTGGWEQYF
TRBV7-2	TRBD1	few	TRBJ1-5	TGTGCCAGCAGCTCCGGACAGGGCAATCAGCCCCAGCATTTT	CASSSGQGNQPQHF
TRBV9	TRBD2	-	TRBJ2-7	TGTGCCAGCAGCCCCCGAGCGGGAGGGCCGCTGCAGGGGCAGTACTTC	CASSPRAGGPLQGQYF
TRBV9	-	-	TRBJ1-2	TGTGCCAGCAGCACCCTACAGGGCGGCGGCTACACCTTC	CASSTLQGGGYTF
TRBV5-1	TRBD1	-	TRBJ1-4	TGCGCCAGCAGCAATGGACAGGGGGCGGAAAAACTGTTTTTT	CASSNGQGAEKLFF
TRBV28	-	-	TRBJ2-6	TGTGCCAGCATCAGGGCAGGCGCGGCCAACGTCCTGACTTTC	CASIRAGAANVLTF
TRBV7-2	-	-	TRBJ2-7	TGTGCCAGCAGCTTAGGGGCATACGAGCAGTACTTC	CASSLGAYEQYF
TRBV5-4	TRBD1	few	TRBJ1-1	TGTGCCAGCAGCCCCCGGACAGGGCCGGCTGAAGCTTTCTTT	CASSPRTGPAEAFF
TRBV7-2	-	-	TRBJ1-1	TGTGCCAGCAGCTTAAACGCGATGAACACTGAAGCTTTCTTT	CASSLNAMNTEAFF
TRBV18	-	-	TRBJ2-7	TGTGCCAGCTCGCACGAGCAGTACTTC	CASSHEQYF
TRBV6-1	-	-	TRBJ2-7	TGTGCCAGCAGTGGGTCGGAACCAAAGCCCTACGAGCAGTACTTC	CASSGSEPKPYEQYF
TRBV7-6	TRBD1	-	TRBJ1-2	TGTGCCAGCAGCCAGGGACAGGCCTCTAACTATGGCTACACCTTC	CASSQGQASNYGYTF
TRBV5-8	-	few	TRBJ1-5	TGTGCCAGCAACTCCGGGCAGATTAGCAATCAGCCCCAGCATTTT	CASNSGQISNQPQHF
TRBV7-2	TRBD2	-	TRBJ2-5	TGTGCCAGCAGCCCTTTAGCGGGAGTGGCGGGAGAGACCCAGTACTTC	CASSPLAGVAGETQYF
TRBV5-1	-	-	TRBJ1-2	TGCGCCAGCAGCGAGGAAGGTAACTATGGCTACACCTTC	CASSEEGNYGYTF
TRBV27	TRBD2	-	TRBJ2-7	TGTGCCAGCAGTTTGGGACTAGGGGGCTACGAGCAGTACTTC	CASSLGLGGYEQYF
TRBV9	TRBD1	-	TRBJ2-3	TGTGCCAGTAGCTCCCGAGCACAGGGGGGCACAGATACGCAGTATTTT	CASSSRAQGGTDTQYF
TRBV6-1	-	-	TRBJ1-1	TGTGCCAGCAGTGACCGGGGAGGGAACACTGAAGCTTTCTTT	CASSDRGGNTEAFF
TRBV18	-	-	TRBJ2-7	TGTGCCAGCTCGCCGGACAGCTACGAGCAGTACTTC	CASSPDSYEQYF
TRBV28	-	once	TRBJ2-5	TGTGCCAGCAGTTTCAGGGGCCCGCCATGGACCCAGTACTTC	CASSFRGPPWTQYF
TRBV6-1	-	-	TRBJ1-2	TGTGCCAGCAGTGAATCCTATGGGGGCAACTATGGCTACACCTTC	CASSESYGGNYGYTF
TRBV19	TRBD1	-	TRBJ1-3	TGTGCCAGTAGTATCCAGGGGGCGAACTACTTCGGTGGAAACACCATATATTTT	CASSIQGANYFGGNTIYF
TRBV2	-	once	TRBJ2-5	TGTGCCAGCAGCGCGGGACGTCAAGAGACCCAGTACTTC	CASSAGRQETQYF
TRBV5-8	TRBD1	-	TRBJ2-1	TGTGCCAGCAGCCGCGGGACAGGCGTCTGGCAGTTCTTC	CASSRGTGVWQFF
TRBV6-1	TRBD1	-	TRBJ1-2	TGTGCCAGCAGTGGGGGACAGGGAAACGGCTACACCTTC	CASSGGQGNGYTF
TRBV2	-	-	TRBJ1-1	TGTGCCAGCAGCATACAGGTGAACACTGAAGCTTTCTTT	CASSIQVNTEAFF
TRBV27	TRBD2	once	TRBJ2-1	TGTGCCAGCACTCCAGCGGGGGCCAATGAGCAGTTCTTC	CASTPAGANEQFF
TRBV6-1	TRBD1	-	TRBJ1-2	TGTGCCAGCAGTAACCTGGGACAGGGAGTCTATGGCTACACCTTC	CASSNLGQGVYGYTF
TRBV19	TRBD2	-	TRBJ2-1	TGTGCCAGCCGGACTAGCGGGACCCTCCGCAATGAGCAGTTCTTC	CASRTSGTLRNEQFF
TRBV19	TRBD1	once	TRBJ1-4	TGTGCCAGTAGGACCGACAGGGGTAATGAAAAACTGTTTTTT	CASRTDRGNEKLFF
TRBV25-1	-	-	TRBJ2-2	TGTGCCAGCAGTGCCAGGCAACCACCGGCCGGGGAGCTGTTTTTT	CASSARQPPAGELFF
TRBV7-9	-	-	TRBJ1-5	TGTGCCAGCAGTCCATCGGGGAGCAATCAGCCCCAGCATTTT	CASSPSGSNQPQHF
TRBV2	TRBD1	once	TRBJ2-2	TGTGCCACAGGACAGGCTCTGGGGACCGGGGAGCTGTTTTTT	CATGQALGTGELFF
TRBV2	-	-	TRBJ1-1	TGTGCCAGCATCCTGGAAGGGAACACTGAAGCTTTCTTT	CASILEGNTEAFF
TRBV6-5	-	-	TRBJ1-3	TGTGCCAGCAAGGACGGGGACTCTGGAAACACCATATATTTT	CASKDGDSGNTIYF
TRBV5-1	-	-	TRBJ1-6	TGCGCCAGCAGCTTGAACGACATCCTCTCCTATAATTCACCCCTCCACTTT	CASSLNDILSYNSPLHF
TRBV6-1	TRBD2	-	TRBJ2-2	TGTGCCAGCAGTGAAAGTAGGGCTAGCGGGTTGCGGGAGCTGTTTTTT	CASSESRASGLRELFF
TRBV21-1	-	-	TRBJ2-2	TGTGCCAGCAATTCCCAGGGTAGCGGGAGTCGCAGGGACGGGGAGCTGTTTTTT	CASNSQGSGSRRDGELFF
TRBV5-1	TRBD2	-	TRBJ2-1	TGCGCCAGCAGCCGCACGACTAGCGGATACAATGAGCAGTTCTTC	CASSRTTSGYNEQFF
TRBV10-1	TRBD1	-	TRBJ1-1	TGCGCCAGCAGTGAGCAGGGGGGCACTGAAGCTTTCTTT	CASSEQGGTEAFF
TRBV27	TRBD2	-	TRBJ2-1	TGTGCCAGCAGTTCCCTAGCGGGAGTGGGGAATGAGCAGTTCTTC	CASSSLAGVGNEQFF
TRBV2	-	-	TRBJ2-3	TGTGCCAGCAGTGAGGGTAGGGGTGATACGCAGTATTTT	CASSEGRGDTQYF
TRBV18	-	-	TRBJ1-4	TGTGCCAGCTCACCAGGGTGGGATGAAAAACTGTTTTTT	CASSPGWDEKLFF
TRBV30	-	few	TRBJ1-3	TGTGCCTGGAGTTTATCCGAGGCCATATATTTT	CAWSLSEAIYF
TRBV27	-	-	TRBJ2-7	TGTGCCAGCAACGACGAGCAGTACTTC	CASNDEQYF
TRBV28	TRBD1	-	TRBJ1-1	TGTGCCACCTACACGGGACAGGGGGAGAACACTGAAGCTTTCTTT	CATYTGQGENTEAFF
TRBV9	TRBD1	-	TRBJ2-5	TGTGCCAACACAGGGGCTTCTGAGACCCAGTACTTC	CANTGASETQYF
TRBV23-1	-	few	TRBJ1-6	TGCGCCAGCAGAAAAGAAAAGGGATATTCACCCCTCCACTTT	CASRKEKGYSPLHF